Listed here is a single T cell receptor (beta chain). Its antigen is still unknown. Assay used: immunoSEQ multiplex PCR; TCRdb lists only in-frame clones, some missing. The sample lists around 5,500 clones, about four fifths occurring once. The source of the sample is a study of tumor-infiltrating lymphocytes in localized non-small cell lung cancer. Study information: Each patient gave resected tumor and non-adjacent uninvolved lung tissue. Study-wide points: Tumor T-cell fraction from TCR sequencing was not associated with recurrence-free survival (p = 0.61).

This CDR3 has 14 amino acids. Trimming stripped 2 bases from V and 5 bases from J, with 10 bases between. Germline loops: CDR1 MNHEY, CDR2 SVGAGI. This sequence joins TRBV6-5 and TRBJ2-1; D gene ambiguous. This TCR derives from a human donor with non-small cell lung cancer. The sample was lung tumor tissue. For the CDR3, the DNA is TGTGCCAGCAGTTACCGGCAGTTAAACAATGAGCAGTTCTTC. Translated, it gives CASSYRQLNNEQFF.